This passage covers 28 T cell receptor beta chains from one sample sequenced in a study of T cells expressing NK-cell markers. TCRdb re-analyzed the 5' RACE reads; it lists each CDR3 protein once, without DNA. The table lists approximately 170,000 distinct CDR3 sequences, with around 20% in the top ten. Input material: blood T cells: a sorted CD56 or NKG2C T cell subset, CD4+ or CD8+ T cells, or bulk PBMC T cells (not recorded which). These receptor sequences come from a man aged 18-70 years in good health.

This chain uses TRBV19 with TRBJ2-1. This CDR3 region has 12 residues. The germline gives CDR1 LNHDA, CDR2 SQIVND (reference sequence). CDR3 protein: CASTDLYNEQFF.

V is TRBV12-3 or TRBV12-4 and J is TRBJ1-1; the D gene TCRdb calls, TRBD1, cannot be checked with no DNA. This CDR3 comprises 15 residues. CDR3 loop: CASRSGHLENTEAFF.

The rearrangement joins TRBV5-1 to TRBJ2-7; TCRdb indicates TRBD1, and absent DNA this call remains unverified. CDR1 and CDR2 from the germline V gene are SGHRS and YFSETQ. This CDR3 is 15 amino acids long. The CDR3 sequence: CASSLTSSGDYEQYF.

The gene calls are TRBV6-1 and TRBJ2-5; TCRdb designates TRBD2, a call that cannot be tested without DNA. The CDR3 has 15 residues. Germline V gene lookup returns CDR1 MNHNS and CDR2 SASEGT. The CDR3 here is CASNPLGSGVETQYF.

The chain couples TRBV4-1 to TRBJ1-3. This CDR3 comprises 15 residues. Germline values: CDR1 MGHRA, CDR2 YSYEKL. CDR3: CASSHERLSGNTIYF.

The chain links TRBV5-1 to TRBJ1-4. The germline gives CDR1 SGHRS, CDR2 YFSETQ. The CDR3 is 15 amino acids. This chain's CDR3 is CASRAGPALNEKLFF.

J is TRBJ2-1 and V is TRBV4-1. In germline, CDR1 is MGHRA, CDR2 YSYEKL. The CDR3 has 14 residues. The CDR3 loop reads CASSPGTHYNEQFF.

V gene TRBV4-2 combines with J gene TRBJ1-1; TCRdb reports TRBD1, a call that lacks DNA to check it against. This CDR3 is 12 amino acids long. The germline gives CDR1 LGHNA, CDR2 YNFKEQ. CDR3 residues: CASSQTGTEAFF.

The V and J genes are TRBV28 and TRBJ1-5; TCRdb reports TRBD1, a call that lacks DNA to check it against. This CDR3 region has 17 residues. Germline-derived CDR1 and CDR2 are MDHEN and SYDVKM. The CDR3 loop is CASSSTTGGYSNQPQHF.

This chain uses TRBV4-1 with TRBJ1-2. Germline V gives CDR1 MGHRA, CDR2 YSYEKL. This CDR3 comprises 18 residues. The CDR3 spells CASSQDSYFTVANYGYTF.

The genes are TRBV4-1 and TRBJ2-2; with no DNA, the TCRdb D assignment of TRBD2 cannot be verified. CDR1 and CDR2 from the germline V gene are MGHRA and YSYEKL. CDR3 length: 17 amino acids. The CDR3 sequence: CASSQVLAAPNTGELFF.

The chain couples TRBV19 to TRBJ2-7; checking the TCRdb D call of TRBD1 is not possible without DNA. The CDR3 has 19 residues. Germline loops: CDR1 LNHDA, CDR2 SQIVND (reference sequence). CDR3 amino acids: CASSILLLGQGRTFGEQYF.

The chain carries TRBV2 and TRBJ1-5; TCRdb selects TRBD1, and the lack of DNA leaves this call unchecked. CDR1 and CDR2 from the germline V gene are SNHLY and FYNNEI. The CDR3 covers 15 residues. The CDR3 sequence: CASSDSVTSNQPQHF.

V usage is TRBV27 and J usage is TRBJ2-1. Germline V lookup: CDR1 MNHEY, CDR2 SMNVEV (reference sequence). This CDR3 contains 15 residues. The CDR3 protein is CASSPFSRKINEQFF.

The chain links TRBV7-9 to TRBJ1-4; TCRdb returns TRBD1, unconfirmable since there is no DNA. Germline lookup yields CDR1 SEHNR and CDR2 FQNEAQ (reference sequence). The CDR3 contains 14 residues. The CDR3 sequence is CASTEGQSNEKLFF. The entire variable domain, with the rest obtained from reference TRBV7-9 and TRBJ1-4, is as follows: DTGVSQNPRHKITKRGQNVTFRCDPISEHNRLYWYRQTLGQGPEFLTYFQNEAQLEKSRLLSDRFSAERPKGSFSTLEIQRTEQGDSAMYLCASTEGQSNEKLFFGSGTQLSVL.

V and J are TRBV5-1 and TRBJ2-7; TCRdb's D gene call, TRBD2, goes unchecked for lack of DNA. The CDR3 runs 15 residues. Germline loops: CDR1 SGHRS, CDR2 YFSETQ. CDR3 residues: CASSSDRGGVGEQYF.

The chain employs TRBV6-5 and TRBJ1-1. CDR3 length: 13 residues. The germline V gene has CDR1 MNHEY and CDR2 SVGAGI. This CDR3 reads CASSYGGSVEAFF.

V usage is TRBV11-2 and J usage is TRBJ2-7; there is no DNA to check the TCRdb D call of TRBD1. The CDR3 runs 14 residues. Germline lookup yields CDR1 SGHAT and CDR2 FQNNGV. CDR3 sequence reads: CASSHPGRNYEQYF.

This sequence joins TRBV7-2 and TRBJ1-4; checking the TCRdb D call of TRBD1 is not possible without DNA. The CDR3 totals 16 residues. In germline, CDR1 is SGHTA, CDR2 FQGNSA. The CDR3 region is CASSLVTGQPNEKLFF.

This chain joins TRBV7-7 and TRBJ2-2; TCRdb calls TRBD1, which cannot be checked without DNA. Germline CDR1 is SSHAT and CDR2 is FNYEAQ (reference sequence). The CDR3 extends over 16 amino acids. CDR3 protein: CASSSRTGSPTGELFF.

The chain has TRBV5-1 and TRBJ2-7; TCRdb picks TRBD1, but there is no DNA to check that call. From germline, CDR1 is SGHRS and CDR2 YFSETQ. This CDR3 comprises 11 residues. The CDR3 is CASSQGPEQYF.

CDR3: CASSVDPDRGSYEQYF. V and J are TRBV9 and TRBJ2-7. The CDR3 consists of 16 residues. Germline V gene lookup returns CDR1 SGDLS and CDR2 YYNGEE.

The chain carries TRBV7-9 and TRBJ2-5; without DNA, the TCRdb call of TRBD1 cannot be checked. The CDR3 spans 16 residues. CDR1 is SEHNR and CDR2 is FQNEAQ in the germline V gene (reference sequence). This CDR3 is CASSLVLELPGETQYF.

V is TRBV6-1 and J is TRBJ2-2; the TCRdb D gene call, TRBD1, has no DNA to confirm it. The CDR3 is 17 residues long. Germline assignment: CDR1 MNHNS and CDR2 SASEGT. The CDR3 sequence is CASSPQPGAVYSGELFF.

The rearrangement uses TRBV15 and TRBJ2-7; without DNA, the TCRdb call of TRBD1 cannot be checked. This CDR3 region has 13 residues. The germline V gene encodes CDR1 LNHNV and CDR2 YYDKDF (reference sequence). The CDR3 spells CATSSRGGDEQYF.

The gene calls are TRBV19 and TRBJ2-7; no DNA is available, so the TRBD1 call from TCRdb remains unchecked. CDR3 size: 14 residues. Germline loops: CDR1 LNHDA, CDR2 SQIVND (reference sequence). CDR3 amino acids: CASSSSGGSYEQYF.

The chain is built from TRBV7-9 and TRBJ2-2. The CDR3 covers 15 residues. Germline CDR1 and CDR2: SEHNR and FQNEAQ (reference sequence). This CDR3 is CASSLQAFAGELFFF.

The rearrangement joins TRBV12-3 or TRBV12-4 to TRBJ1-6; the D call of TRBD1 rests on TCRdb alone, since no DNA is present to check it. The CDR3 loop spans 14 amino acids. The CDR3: CASSLGQGNSPLHF.